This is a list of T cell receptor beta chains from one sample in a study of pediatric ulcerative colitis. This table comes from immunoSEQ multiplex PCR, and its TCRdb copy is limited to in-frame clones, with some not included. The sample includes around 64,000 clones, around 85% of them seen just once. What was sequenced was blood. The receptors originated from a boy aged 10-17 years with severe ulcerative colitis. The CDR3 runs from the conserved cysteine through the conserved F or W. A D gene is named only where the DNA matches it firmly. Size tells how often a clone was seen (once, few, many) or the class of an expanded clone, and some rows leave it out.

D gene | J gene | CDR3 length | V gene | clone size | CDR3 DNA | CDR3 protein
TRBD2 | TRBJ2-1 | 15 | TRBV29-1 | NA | TGCAGTGGGACTAGCGGGAGTCCCCTCTACAATGAGCAGTTCTTC | CSGTSGSPLYNEQFF
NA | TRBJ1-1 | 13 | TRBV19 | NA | TGTGCCAGTAGTAGCCCTATAGGCACTGAAGCTTTCTTT | CASSSPIGTEAFF
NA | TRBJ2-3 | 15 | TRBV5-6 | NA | TGTGCCAGCAGCTTGGACGGTACTAGCACAGATACGCAGTATTTT | CASSLDGTSTDTQYF
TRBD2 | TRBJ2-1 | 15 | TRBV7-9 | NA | TGTGCCAGCAGCCCCCAAGTCGGGAGGGTAAATGAGCAGTTCTTC | CASSPQVGRVNEQFF
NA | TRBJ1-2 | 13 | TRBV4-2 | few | TGTGCCAGCAGCCAACCAGGGGTCGGTGGCTACACCTTC | CASSQPGVGGYTF
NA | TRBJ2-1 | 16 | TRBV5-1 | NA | TGCGCCAGCAGCTTATCGGGAGTTCCCCCCTACAATGAGCAGTTCTTC | CASSLSGVPPYNEQFF
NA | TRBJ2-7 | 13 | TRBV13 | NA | TGTGCCAGCAGCCCTCGGGTCGGCGAACTCCAGTACTTC | CASSPRVGELQYF
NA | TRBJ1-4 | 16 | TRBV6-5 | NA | TGTGCCAGCAGTTACACCCCCCCTACGACTAATGAAAAACTGTTTTTT | CASSYTPPTTNEKLFF
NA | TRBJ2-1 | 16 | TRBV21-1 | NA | TGTGCCAGCAGCAAAGCAGAGCGGGAGTCCTACAATGAGCAGTTCTTC | CASSKAERESYNEQFF
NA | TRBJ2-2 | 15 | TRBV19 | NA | TGTGCCAGTAGTTCGAACCTGGGAAGCACCGGGGAGCTGTTTTTT | CASSSNLGSTGELFF
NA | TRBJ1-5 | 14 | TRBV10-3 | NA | TGTGCCATCAGTGCGGGAAGGGTTGAACAGCCCCAGCATTTT | CAISAGRVEQPQHF
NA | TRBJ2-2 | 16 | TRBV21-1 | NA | TGTGCCAGCAGCAAAGTTTACGGGAGGGCCAGGGGGGAGCTGTTTTTT | CASSKVYGRARGELFF
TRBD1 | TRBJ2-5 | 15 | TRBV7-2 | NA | TGTGCCAGCAGCCCTACCCGACAGGGGGGAGAGACCCAGTACTTC | CASSPTRQGGETQYF
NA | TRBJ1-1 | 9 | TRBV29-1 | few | TGCAGCGCGGGTACAGAAGCTTTCTTT | CSAGTEAFF
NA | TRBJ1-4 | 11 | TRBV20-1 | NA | TGCAGTGCTAGTAAGGAGACTAAACTGTTTTTT | CSASKETKLFF
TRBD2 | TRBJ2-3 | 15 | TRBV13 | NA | TGTGCCAGCCGGAACCTGCGGGAGATGGGAGATACGCAGTATTTT | CASRNLREMGDTQYF
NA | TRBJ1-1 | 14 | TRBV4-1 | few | TGCGCCAGCAGCCACCTGGGGGGGAACACTGAAGCTTTCTTT | CASSHLGGNTEAFF